One sample yielded the 16 T cell receptor beta chains listed below, sequenced in a study of blood T cells in healthy people across ages. Primers used in a second PCR of roughly 6 to 12 cycles were a sample-barcoded 5' primer and a J-beta primer mix. TCRdb re-analysed the 5' RACE reads in MiXCR, keeping a single row per CDR3 protein. The table records almost 1 million distinct CDR3 sequences, just over 50% of them present only once. The material sequenced was blood. These TCRs come from a woman in her sixties or seventies in good health.

There are a few counts of this clonotype. The chain carries TRBV7-2 and TRBJ2-5; 8 nucleotides align to TRBD2. The better agreement between TRBJ2-7 and the DNA end casts doubt on the J call. The CDR3 has 15 residues. Per germline, CDR1 SGHTA and CDR2 FQGNSA. The CDR3 spells CASSLGGTRGYEQYF. In DNA, the CDR3 is TGTGCCAGCAGCTTGGGGGGGACTAGGGGCTACGAGCAGTACTTC.

The chain couples TRBV21-1 to TRBJ1-1; no DNA check was done on the table's D call, TRBD1. TRBV21-1 is designated a pseudogene. The CDR3 loop spans 17 amino acids. As DNA, the CDR3 is TGTGCCAGCAGCAAAGCAGGGACAGGGCGACCGAACACTGAAGCTTTCTTT. It is translated as CASSKAGTGRPNTEAFF.

The rearrangement links TRBV5-1 to TRBJ2-3; D is undetermined. Trimming cost V 6 bases and J 3 bases, with 8 bases left between them. CDR3 size: 12 residues. The germline V gene encodes CDR1 SGHRS and CDR2 YFSETQ. Here the CDR3 reads CASTSATDTQYF. CDR3 bases: TGCGCCAGCACGTCGGCTACAGATACGCAGTATTTT.

This clonotype has just a few counts. The DNA of the CDR3 is TGCAGTGCTAGAGCCTACACGGCGGGAGAGATCAATGAGCAGTTCTTC. Translation: CSARAYTAGEINEQFF. The chain has TRBV20-1 and TRBJ2-1; 7 nucleotides match TRBD2. Trimming at V came to 1 base and at J to 6 bases, leaving 12 bases not matched to a gene. The CDR3 contains 16 residues. The V gene's germline CDR1 is DFQATT and CDR2 SNEGSKA (reference sequence).

CDR3 in amino acids: CASSSMTTRTDTQYF. In DNA, the CDR3 is TGTGCCAGCAGCTCAATGACAACACGCACAGATACGCAGTATTTT. The chain carries TRBV11-2 and TRBJ2-3; D is uncertain. This CDR3 region has 15 residues. Germline CDR1 SGHAT, CDR2 FQNNGV. V dropped 4 bases and J dropped 1 base, with 12 bases sitting between them. Drawing the rest from reference TRBV11-2 and TRBJ2-3, the complete variable domain is EAGVAQSPRYKIIEKRQSVAFWCNPISGHATLYWYQQILGQGPKLLIQFQNNGVVDDSQLPKDRFSAERLKGVDSTLKIQPAKLEDSAVYLCASSSMTTRTDTQYFGPGTRLTVL.

The rearrangement joins TRBV12-3 or TRBV12-4 to TRBJ2-3; 10 positions agree with TRBD2. V was clipped by 3 bases and J by 7 bases; unmatched bases: 10. This CDR3 is built from 16 residues. Here the CDR3 reads CASSFWPSGSANTQYF. The CDR3 DNA sequence: TGTGCCAGCAGTTTTTGGCCTAGCGGGAGTGCAAATACGCAGTATTTT.

The gene calls are TRBV28 and TRBJ1-5, with D uncertain. CDR3 size: 16 residues. The V end lost 3 bases, the J end lost 9 bases, and 21 bases lay between the germline ends. Germline CDR1 MDHEN, CDR2 SYDVKM. In nucleotides, the CDR3 is TGTGCCAGCAGTTTTCGGCTAGGGAGGAGGGATCGGCCCCAGCATTTT. Protein: CASSFRLGRRDRPQHF.

This clonotype occurred a few times. The chain has TRBV12-3 or TRBV12-4 and TRBJ1-5; TRBD1 agrees at 11 bases. The J segment lost 7 bases and the V segment lost 4 bases, leaving 6 bases of the junction unmatched. The CDR3 contains 15 residues. The CDR3 here is CASSSDRGRGQPQHF. In DNA, the CDR3 is TGTGCCAGCAGTTCGGACAGGGGGCGGGGGCAGCCCCAGCATTTT.

The gene calls are TRBV29-1 and TRBJ2-1; D ambiguous. The CDR3 extends over 10 amino acids. The germline CDR1 and CDR2 sequences are SQVTM and ANQGSEA. The ends were cut back, 7 bases at V and 10 bases at J, with 11 bases in the middle. The CDR3 DNA sequence: TGCAGCGCCCAAGTTTTGGAGCAGTTCTTC. This sequence encodes CSAQVLEQFF.

The rearrangement joins TRBV15 to TRBJ1-1; D gene uncertain. This CDR3 comprises 14 residues. V was trimmed by 1 base and J by 3 bases, leaving 9 bases between them. Germline CDR1 is LNHNV and CDR2 is YYDKDF (reference sequence). CDR3 DNA sequence: TGTGCCACCAGCAGAGTTGACGGATACACTGAAGCTTTCTTT. Amino acids: CATSRVDGYTEAFF.

V and J are TRBV9 and TRBJ1-2; the match to TRBD1 covers 12 bases. The J segment lost 8 bases and the V segment lost 3 bases, leaving 8 bases of the junction unmatched. Per germline, CDR1 SGDLS and CDR2 YYNGEE. There are 15 residues in the CDR3. CDR3 sequence (DNA): TGTGCCAGCAGCGCCGGACGGGACAGGGGGCTAGGCTACACCTTC. Its protein product is CASSAGRDRGLGYTF.

This chain joins TRBV9 and TRBJ1-2; weak D call: TRBD1 (5 bases). Between the trimmed V and J ends, which lost 0 bases and 4 bases, there was a span of 7 bases. The CDR3 is made up of 13 amino acids. Germline V gene sequence: CDR1 SGDLS, CDR2 YYNGEE. The CDR3 region is CASSVDTGYGYTF. The CDR3 coding sequence is TGTGCCAGCAGCGTAGATACAGGCTATGGCTACACCTTC.

The chain links TRBV6-2 or TRBV6-3 to TRBJ1-4; TRBD1 is a possible D gene (5 bases). Per germline, CDR1 MNHEY and CDR2 SVGEGT. The length of the CDR3 is 12 residues. V shed 5 bases and J shed 8 bases, with 9 bases lying between them. The CDR3 spells CASSKTAEKLFF. The CDR3 region has the DNA TGTGCCAGCAGTAAGACAGCCGAAAAACTGTTTTTT.

The J gene is TRBJ2-7, the V gene TRBV28, with D perhaps TRBD2 (5 bases). The V and J ends lost 5 bases and 5 bases respectively, with 16 bases between them. Germline assignment: CDR1 MDHEN and CDR2 SYDVKM. The CDR3 sequence is 14 residues long. The CDR3 is CASSKRFARDEQYF. The CDR3 DNA is TGTGCCAGCAGTAAGAGGTTTGCGCGGGACGAGCAGTACTTC.

This chain uses TRBV6-1 with TRBJ2-2, with TRBD2 identical over 7 bases. The CDR3 extends over 15 amino acids. Germline V gives CDR1 MNHNS, CDR2 SASEGT. After removal of 5 bases from V and 4 bases from J, the junction contained 7 bases not matched to a gene. This chain's CDR3 is CASSSEAGPTGELFF. Here the CDR3 DNA reads TGTGCCAGCAGTTCAGAAGCGGGACCCACCGGGGAGCTGTTTTTT.

The chain joins TRBV15 to TRBJ1-2; D not resolved. With 0 bases removed from V and 7 bases from J, the gap between germline ends came to 12 bases. CDR3 size: 14 residues. In germline, CDR1 is LNHNV, CDR2 YYDKDF (reference sequence). In nucleotides, the CDR3 is TGTGCCACCAGCAGAGATGTGGCAGACGCTGGCTACACCTTC. Amino acid sequence: CATSRDVADAGYTF.